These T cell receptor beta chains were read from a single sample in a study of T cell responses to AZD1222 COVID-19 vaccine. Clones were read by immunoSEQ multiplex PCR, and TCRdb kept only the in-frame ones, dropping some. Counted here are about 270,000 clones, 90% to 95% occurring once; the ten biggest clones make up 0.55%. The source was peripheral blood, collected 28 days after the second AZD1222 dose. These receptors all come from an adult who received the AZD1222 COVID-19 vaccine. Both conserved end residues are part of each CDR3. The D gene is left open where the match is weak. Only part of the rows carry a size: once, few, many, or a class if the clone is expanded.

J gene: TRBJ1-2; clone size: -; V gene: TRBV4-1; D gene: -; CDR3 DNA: TGCGCCAGCAGCCAAGTGGGTTACTATGGCTACACCTTC; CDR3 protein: CASSQVGYYGYTF
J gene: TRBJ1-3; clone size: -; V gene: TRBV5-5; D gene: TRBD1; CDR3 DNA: TGTGCCAGCAGCTCCCCGGGACAGATCTCTGGAAACACCATATATTTT; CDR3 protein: CASSSPGQISGNTIYF
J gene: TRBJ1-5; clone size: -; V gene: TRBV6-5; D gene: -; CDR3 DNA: TGTGCCAGCAGCGGAGGAATCCGTCAGCCCCAGCATTTT; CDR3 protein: CASSGGIRQPQHF
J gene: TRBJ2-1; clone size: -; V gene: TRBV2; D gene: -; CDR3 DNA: TGTGCCAGCAGTGAAAGGCCTTACAATGAGCAGTTCTTC; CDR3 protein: CASSERPYNEQFF
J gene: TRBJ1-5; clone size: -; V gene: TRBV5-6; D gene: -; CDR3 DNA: TGTGCCAGCAGCTTGGGGGCCCCAGGTCAGCCCCAGCATTTT; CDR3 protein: CASSLGAPGQPQHF
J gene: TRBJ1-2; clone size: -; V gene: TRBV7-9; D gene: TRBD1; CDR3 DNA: TGTGCCAGCAGCCTCTCAGGGGGCGGCTACACCTTC; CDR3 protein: CASSLSGGGYTF
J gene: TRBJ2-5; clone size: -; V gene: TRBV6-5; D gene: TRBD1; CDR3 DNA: TGTGCCAGCAGCTACGGGACAGGAGGATATGTGACCCAGTACTTC; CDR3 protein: CASSYGTGGYVTQYF
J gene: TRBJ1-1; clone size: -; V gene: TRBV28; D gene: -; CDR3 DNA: TGTGCCAGCAGTTTATATGGCAGGGAAGCTTTCTTT; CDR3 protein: CASSLYGREAFF
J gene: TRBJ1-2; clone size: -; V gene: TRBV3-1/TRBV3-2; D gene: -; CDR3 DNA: TGTGCCAGCAGCCAAGGGGGGCGGCCTAACTATGGCTACACCTTC; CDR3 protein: CASSQGGRPNYGYTF
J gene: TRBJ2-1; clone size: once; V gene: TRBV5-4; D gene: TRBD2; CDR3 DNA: TGTGCCAGCAGCTCCGCTAGCGGCCCAGACAATGAGCAGTTCTTC; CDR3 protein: CASSSASGPDNEQFF
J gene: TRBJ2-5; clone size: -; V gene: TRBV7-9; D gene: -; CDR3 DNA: TGTGCCAGCAGCTTCGGTCCCGCGGGAGAGACCCAGTACTTC; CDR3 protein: CASSFGPAGETQYF
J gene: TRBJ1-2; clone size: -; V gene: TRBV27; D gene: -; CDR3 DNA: TGTGCCAGCAGTTTATCGGCAGGAGGGGCGTATGGCTACACCTTC; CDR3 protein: CASSLSAGGAYGYTF
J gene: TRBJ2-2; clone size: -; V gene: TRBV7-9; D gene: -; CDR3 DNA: TGTGCCAGCAGCATCCCAAGGGGCCCTAACACCGGGGAGCTGTTTTTT; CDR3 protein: CASSIPRGPNTGELFF
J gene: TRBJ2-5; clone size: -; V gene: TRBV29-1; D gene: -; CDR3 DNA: TGCAGCGTTGAAGGAGGGGAAGAGACCCAGTACTTC; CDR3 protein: CSVEGGEETQYF
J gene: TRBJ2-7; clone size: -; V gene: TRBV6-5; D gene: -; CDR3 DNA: TGTGCCAGCAGCTCGGGGGTCGAGTACGAGCAGTACTTC; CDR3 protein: CASSSGVEYEQYF
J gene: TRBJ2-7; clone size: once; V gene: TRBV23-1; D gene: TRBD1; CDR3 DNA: TGCGCCAGCAGTCCCCTGAACAGGGGGTTAAGGGAGCAGTACTTC; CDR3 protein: CASSPLNRGLREQYF